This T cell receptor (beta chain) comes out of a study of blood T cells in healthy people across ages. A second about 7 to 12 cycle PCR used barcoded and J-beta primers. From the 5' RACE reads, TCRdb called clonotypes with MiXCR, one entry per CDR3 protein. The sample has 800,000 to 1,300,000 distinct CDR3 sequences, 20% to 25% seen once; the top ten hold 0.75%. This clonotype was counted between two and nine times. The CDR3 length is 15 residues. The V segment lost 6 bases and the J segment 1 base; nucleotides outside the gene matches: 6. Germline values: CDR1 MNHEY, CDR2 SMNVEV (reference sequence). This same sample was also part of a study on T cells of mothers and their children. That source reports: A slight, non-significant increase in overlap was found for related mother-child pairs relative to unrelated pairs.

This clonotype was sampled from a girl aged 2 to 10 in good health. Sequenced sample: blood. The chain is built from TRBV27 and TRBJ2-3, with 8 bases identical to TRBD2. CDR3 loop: CASRPEAGGTDTQYF. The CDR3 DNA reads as TGTGCCAGCAGACCAGAAGCGGGAGGCACAGATACGCAGTATTTT.